Given below is one T cell receptor beta chain in context. Its recognized antigen is unknown. Within one base of it there is no much larger clone, and no base qualities were kept. The entry originates in a study of blood T cell repertoires in COVID-19 (dated by TCRdb to 2020 to 2022). As for the study more broadly: Samples from collaborators originated in the United States, Italy and Spain and spanned both the acute and convalescent phases of COVID-19. A freely available public database, intended as a resource for researchers studying the immune response to SARS-CoV-2, is where the repertoires were released. The samples were drawn from two sources: the first 160 participants of the ongoing ImmuneRACE study, and over 1,000 subjects contributed by 6 global collaborators. Sample metadata almost always included a de-identified subject ID, COVID-19 status, age in years and sex. Subjects who had been exposed to COVID-19, were actively infected with it, or had recovered from it provided the deeply sampled blood TCRbeta repertoires that made up the dataset. Where available, HLA class I and class II types were taken from metadata supplied by the sample provider and were not determined by assay-based typing. The prospective study material was composed of cDNA or gDNA derived from T cells, B-cell-depleted T cells, or PBMCs. Findings and caveats that apply to the study as a whole: The quantity of clinical and demographic metadata differed by source and by participant and was supplied without curation.

Each collaborating institution followed its own protocols to collect whole blood in K2EDTA tubes. For TCRbeta analysis, collaborator samples were shipped as frozen whole blood, as isolated PBMCs, or as DNA extracted from either sample type. V drops 2 bases and J drops 1 base, leaving 8 bases in between. CDR1 SGHTA and CDR2 FQGNSA were looked up in the germline V gene. The CDR3 runs 14 amino acids, cysteine and phenylalanine included. The retained sequence is limited to the CDR3, 42 bases, with the frame set at the first base. The immunoSEQ Assay, a bias-controlled multiplex PCR, was used to amplify TCRbeta CDR3 regions from genomic DNA. The published analysis was carried out like this. Nucleated cell counts per sample were estimated from amplification of reference gene primers within the assay. To quantify the absolute abundance of each unique TCRbeta CDR3 rearrangement, sequence reads were collapsed and filtered. For each sample, productive Simpson clonality was calculated by taking the square root of Simpson's diversity index across productive rearrangements. The table was pulled from immuneACCESS by TCRdb, which kept in-frame rearrangements only. Such tables lose some clones; where checked, under half of the loss comes from unresolved V genes, and the rest has no known cause. V, J and clone size derive from that table, while D and trimming were established from the DNA sequence. Here the sample has roughly 65,000 clones; about 82% occur a single time. More than 40% of the sample is taken by the ten largest.

The clonotype was recovered from a human donor in a cohort sampled during active COVID-19. The chain uses TRBV7-2 and TRBJ1-1; no D segment can be confidently identified. Input material: peripheral blood. The DNA sequence is as follows: TGTGCCAGCAGCTTAAGACGGGGGAACACTGAAGCTTTCTTT. The translation is CASSLRRGNTEAFF. Reference TRBV7-2 and TRBJ1-1 proteins supply the regions before and after the CDR3; the full variable domain is: GAGVSQSPSNKVTEKGKDVELRCDPISGHTALYWYRQSLGQGLEFLIYFQGNSAPDKSGLPSDRFSAERTGGSVSTLTIQRTQQEDSAVYLCASSLRRGNTEAFFGQGTRLTVV.